The entry that follows covers one T cell receptor (beta chain) sequence. What it binds is not known. The sample is drawn from a study of cytomegalovirus exposure and HLA in healthy donors. Study background: Within an early data release were 65 million to 90 million unique TCRs drawn from HLA-typed donors.

In the PCR, 60 Vbeta and 13 Jbeta primers were used. Authors' methods: A later analysis tallied about 80 million unique TCR beta chains, some 10 million of them shared. The protocol was immunoSEQ multiplex PCR, while the TCRdb copy is restricted to in-frame clones and leaves out a portion. That table supplies the V and J calls and clone size; D and trimming were determined from the DNA. The table records about 88,000 clones, 55% to 75% of them present only once. Study-level findings and limits: Across all donors, roughly uniform sequencing depth was an assumption of the presence/absence analyses. Three CMV-associated chains were confirmed in vitro to be specific for CMV antigens.

This TCR came from a woman aged 18-29 years in good health and CMV-seropositive. Material: PBMCs.

CDR3 sequence (DNA): TGTGCCAGCAGTTACATTAGCAATCAGCCCCAGCATTTT. This codes for CASSYISNQPQHF. This sequence joins TRBV28 and TRBJ1-5; D is unclear. Germline CDR1 MDHEN, CDR2 SYDVKM. The CDR3 length is 13 residues. V was clipped by 4 bases and J by 0 bases, with 4 bases between them.